The clone carrying this TCR beta chain has a single count. This specimen comes from a study of chemoradiotherapy in HPV16-positive cancers. Assay used: immunoSEQ multiplex PCR; TCRdb lists only in-frame clones, some missing. The sample contains about 29,000 clones, about 93% of which appear only once. Deletions cut 0 bases from V and 3 bases from J, with 12 bases between. The CDR3 loop spans 15 amino acids. Germline V gene sequence: CDR1 MNHNS, CDR2 SASEGT. The sample in question was blood, obtained from a patient who underwent chemoradiotherapy. The chain carries TRBV6-1 and TRBJ2-7; possible D gene TRBD1, 6 bases. The sequence came from a human donor with HPV-associated anogenital cancer. The CDR3 bases are TGTGCCAGCAGTGAAGCATCAGGGGTAAACTACGAGCAGTACTTC. Its protein product is CASSEASGVNYEQYF.